This TCR beta chain was sequenced during a study of regulatory T cells in long-lasting Graves disease. This clonotype was counted only a few times. The TCR beta library used iRepertoire HTBI primers with Arm-PCR amplification of CDR3. MiXCR was run by TCRdb on the multiplex PCR reads, yielding one entry per CDR3 protein. The table lists some 500,000 distinct CDR3 sequences, 13% of them singletons. Germline CDR1 is SGHTA and CDR2 is FQGTGA. The CDR3 consists of 20 residues. Trimming removed 6 bases from V and 1 base from J, with 25 bases in between. As to time point: newly diagnosed GD, antithyroid drugs for less than 3 months. Following extraction of RNA from PBMCs, that RNA was used to make the TCR library. This same sample was also part of a study on T cells in Graves' hyperthyroidism and ophthalmopathy.

This material consisted of peripheral blood mononuclear cells (PBMCs), taken at new diagnosis, from a patient treated with antithyroid drugs. The TCR originated in a man in his thirties or forties with Graves disease. The rearrangement links TRBV7-3 to TRBJ2-6; weak D call: TRBD2 (5 bases). As DNA, the CDR3 is TGTGCCAGCAGTTCACCGGGAAACAATCGACTCTTATCTGGGGCCAACGTCCTGACTTTC. Translating it yields CASSSPGNNRLLSGANVLTF.